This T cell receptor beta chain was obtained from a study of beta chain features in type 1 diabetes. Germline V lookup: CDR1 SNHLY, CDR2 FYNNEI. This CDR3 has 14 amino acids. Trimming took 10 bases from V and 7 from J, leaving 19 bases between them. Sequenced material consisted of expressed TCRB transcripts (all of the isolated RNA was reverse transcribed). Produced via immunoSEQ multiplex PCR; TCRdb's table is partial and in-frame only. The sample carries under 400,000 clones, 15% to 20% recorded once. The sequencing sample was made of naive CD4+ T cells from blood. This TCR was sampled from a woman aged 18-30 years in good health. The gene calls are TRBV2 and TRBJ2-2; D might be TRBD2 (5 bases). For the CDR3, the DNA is TGTGCCACCTCGCGGGTTCAGGAGCACGGGGAGCTGTTTTTT. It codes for CATSRVQEHGELFF.